This T cell receptor (beta chain) was found in a study of technical replicates of blood from a few donors. The CDR3 runs 13 residues. CDR1 SGHVS and CDR2 FQNEAQ come from the germline V gene. Trimming cost V 5 bases and J 3 bases; bases outside gene matches: 4. Sequencing used immunoSEQ multiplex PCR; TCRdb keeps in-frame clones, though not all of them. Here the sample spans roughly 52,000 clones, about 95% being singletons. The chain uses TRBV7-8 and TRBJ2-7; 7 nucleotides align to TRBD1. The sample comprised PBMCs. This sequence originates from a human donor in good health. Some clones in this sample may be carry-over from other donors' samples. Here the CDR3 DNA reads TGTGCCAGCAGCGAGGGACAGCTCTACGAGCAGTACTTC. This sequence encodes CASSEGQLYEQYF.